The clone carrying this TCR beta chain has just a few counts. The antigen is not known. This entry belongs to a study of T-cell reconstitution after alpha-beta-depleted transplantation in children. Study results and limitations: In patients about two months after transplant, alpha-beta T cells reportedly arose from several hundred expanded graft clones. The origin of high day-60 TCRbeta diversity in some patients lay in surviving recipient T cells and thymic progenitors.

With 2 bases removed from V and 0 bases from J, the gap between germline ends came to 19 bases. Germline V gene data show CDR1 as LGHNA and CDR2 as YNFKEQ. The CDR3 contains 18 residues. Library preparation (for TCRbeta) was performed with unique molecular identifiers. Each CDR3 protein is one row after TCRdb ran MiXCR on the PCR reads. Found here are about 200,000 distinct CDR3 sequences, roughly 18% of them singletons; the top ten hold roughly two fifths. Sample: PBMCs, mostly from graft donor cells, taken 360 days after TCRalphabeta/CD19-depleted stem cell transplant. This chain connects TRBV4-2 to TRBJ1-1; TRBD1 is a possible D gene (5 bases). The TCR sequence derives from a male patient between 2 and 10 years old who had a stem cell transplant for acute lymphoblastic leukemia, so the T cells may come from the graft donor. As DNA, the CDR3 is TGTGCCAGCAGCCAAAAGAGGCCCTTGGACACCTTGAACACTGAAGCTTTCTTT. Translated, it gives CASSQKRPLDTLNTEAFF.